Listed below are T cell receptor beta chains from one sample, sequenced in a study of T-cell reconstitution after alpha-beta-depleted transplantation in children. TCRdb reprocessed the PCR reads via MiXCR and lists one record per CDR3 protein. Of approximately 130,000 distinct CDR3 sequences in the sample, 8.5% to 10% are singletons; the top ten hold about 25%. The source was PBMCs, mostly from graft donor cells, collected 180 days after TCRalphabeta/CD19-depleted stem cell transplant. All receptors derive from a girl in the first two years of life who had a stem cell transplant for combined immunodeficiency, so the T cells may come from the graft donor. The CDR3 runs from the conserved cysteine through the conserved F or W. D genes are given only for firm matches. Clone size is shown for a subset of rows, as once, few, many or a class of expanded clone.

>TRBJ2-2|14|TRBV18|NA|few
TGTGCCAGCTCCCCTTCGGGGAACACCGGGGAGCTGTTTTTT
CASSPSGNTGELFF
>TRBJ2-7|19|TRBV12-3/TRBV12-4|TRBD2|NA
TGTGCCAGCAGTTTTGTGGGGAGACGAGGACTAGCGAGCTCCTACGAGCAGTACTTC
CASSFVGRRGLASSYEQYF
>TRBJ2-7|12|TRBV20-1|TRBD1|few
TGCAGTGCTAAGGACAGGGGATACGAGCAGTACTTC
CSAKDRGYEQYF
>TRBJ2-1|13|TRBV5-5|NA|few
TGTGCCAGCAGCTTGATGAGAATCAATGAGCAGTTCTTC
CASSLMRINEQFF
>TRBJ1-5|13|TRBV29-1|NA|NA
TGCAGCGTTGGAAGGGGCCGCAATCAGCCCCAGCATTTT
CSVGRGRNQPQHF
>TRBJ2-7|15|TRBV3-1|NA|NA
TGTGCCAGCAGCCAAGAGCTAACAGGCCCCTACGAGCAGTACTTC
CASSQELTGPYEQYF
>TRBJ2-3|16|TRBV5-1|NA|many
TGCGCCAGCAGCCTACCCGGGACAACTAGCACAGATACGCAGTATTTT
CASSLPGTTSTDTQYF
>TRBJ2-7|15|TRBV28|NA|few
TGTGCCAGCAGTACCCTGGAGAGAGGGAGGCACGAGCAGTACTTC
CASSTLERGRHEQYF
>TRBJ2-7|13|TRBV5-4|NA|NA
TGTGCCAGCAGCTTATCCCCATCCTACGAGCAGTACTTC
CASSLSPSYEQYF
>TRBJ2-2|12|TRBV6-2/TRBV6-3|NA|many
TGTGCCAGCAGTTACGGTCCCGGGGAGCTGTTTTTT
CASSYGPGELFF
>TRBJ2-7|15|TRBV27|NA|NA
TGTGCCAGCAGTTTATGGGGCGGAGGGGACTACGAGCAGTACTTC
CASSLWGGGDYEQYF
>TRBJ2-7|15|TRBV7-2|TRBD1|few
TGTGCCAGCAGCTTAGGACAGGGATTTATCCACGAGCAGTACTTC
CASSLGQGFIHEQYF
>TRBJ2-2|12|TRBV12-3/TRBV12-4|NA|NA
TGTGCCAGCAGGATGAACACCGGGGAGCTGTTTTTT
CASRMNTGELFF
>TRBJ1-2|16|TRBV3-1|NA|NA
TGTGCCAGCAGCCAAGATCCAGGACGGATTAACTATGGCTACACCTTC
CASSQDPGRINYGYTF
>TRBJ2-5|15|TRBV5-1|NA|few
TGCGCCAGCAGCCCCGGACAGGGAGGGTTGGAGACCCAGTACTTC
CASSPGQGGLETQYF
>TRBJ2-7|15|TRBV6-5|TRBD1|NA
TGTGCCAGCAGTTACCGGACAGGGAAGTCCTACGAGCAGTACTTC
CASSYRTGKSYEQYF
>TRBJ2-6|16|TRBV12-3/TRBV12-4|NA|few
TGTGCCAGCAGCCAAAGACCCGTCGGCGGGGCCAACGTCCTGACTTTC
CASSQRPVGGANVLTF
>TRBJ2-7|15|TRBV11-3|TRBD2|few
TGTGCCAGCAGCTTATCTAGCGGGAGGGACTACGAGCAGTACTTC
CASSLSSGRDYEQYF
>TRBJ2-3|16|TRBV15|TRBD2|few
TGTGCCACCAGCCTCCGCCGGGGGGGCTGGGGAGATACGCAGTATTTT
CATSLRRGGWGDTQYF
>TRBJ2-2|15|TRBV7-7|NA|few
TGTGCCAGCAGCCCACTGGGGGGTTCCACCGGGGAGCTGTTTTTT
CASSPLGGSTGELFF
>TRBJ2-7|18|TRBV12-3/TRBV12-4|NA|few
TGTGCCAGCAGTTTAATCTCAGCCCCAGGAGTCAACCTCTACGAGCAGTACTTC
CASSLISAPGVNLYEQYF
>TRBJ2-2|13|TRBV29-1|TRBD2|many
TGCAGCGTTGATGCGGGAGCGGTCGGGGAGCTGTTTTTT
CSVDAGAVGELFF
>TRBJ2-7|15|TRBV12-3/TRBV12-4|TRBD1|NA
TGTGCCAGCAGTTTCGCGGCAGGGGGCGGGGCTGAGCAGTACTTC
CASSFAAGGGAEQYF
>TRBJ2-5|16|TRBV7-9|TRBD1|many
TGTGCCAGCAGCTTAGCCTACAGGGGATTCCAAGAGACCCAGTACTTC
CASSLAYRGFQETQYF
>TRBJ2-7|13|TRBV20-1|TRBD2|few
TGCAGTGCTACGGGGACTAGCGGTTACGAGCAGTACTTC
CSATGTSGYEQYF
>TRBJ2-5|14|TRBV5-1|NA|NA
TGCGCCAGCAGCTTGACAGGGTCGAGGGAGACCCAGTACTTC
CASSLTGSRETQYF
>TRBJ1-5|15|TRBV12-3/TRBV12-4|NA|few
TGTGCCAGCAGTTTAGACCCAGGGTGGAATCAGCCCCAGCATTTT
CASSLDPGWNQPQHF
>TRBJ1-1|15|TRBV5-4|TRBD1|few
TGTGCCAGCAGCTGGGCCGGGACAGGGAGCACTGAAGCTTTCTTT
CASSWAGTGSTEAFF
>TRBJ2-7|16|TRBV11-2|TRBD2|few
TGTGCCAGCAGCCCTCCCCTTAGCGGGTTAATCTACGAGCAGTACTTC
CASSPPLSGLIYEQYF
>TRBJ2-7|15|TRBV9|TRBD2|many
TGTGCCAGCAGCTACGGGACTAGCGCCTCCTACGAGCAGTACTTC
CASSYGTSASYEQYF
>TRBJ1-1|18|TRBV6-2/TRBV6-3|NA|NA
TGTGCCAGCAGTTCCCAGGAAATGAGGGCCCTCATGAACACTGAAGCTTTCTTT
CASSSQEMRALMNTEAFF
>TRBJ2-7|17|TRBV12-3/TRBV12-4|TRBD1|NA
TGTGCCAGCAGATTCGGACAGGGGGCGCGGGGTAGCGGCGAGCAGTACTTC
CASRFGQGARGSGEQYF